This record covers a single T cell receptor beta chain. These data are taken from a study of blood T cell repertoires in COVID-19. Whole-study context: Whether acute or convalescent, the COVID-19 samples came from the United States, Italy and Spain. T cells, B-cell-depleted T cells, or PBMCs provided the cDNA or gDNA that served as material.

Trimming stripped 6 bases from V and 7 bases from J, with 22 bases between. The germline V gene encodes CDR1 SGHVS and CDR2 FNYEAQ. The CDR3 runs to 16 residues. Assay used: immunoSEQ multiplex PCR; TCRdb lists only in-frame clones, some missing. Among roughly 270,000 clones listed, roughly 85% were seen once. Participants' own reports of clinical history determined their cohort assignment. The specimen sequenced was PBMCs or T cells enriched from blood (not recorded which). This chain uses TRBV7-6 with TRBJ2-1; a weak D match, TRBD2 (5 bases). This sequence originates from a man aged 40-49 years who had been exposed to COVID-19. The CDR3 is CASSPSGRGPWNEQFF. The CDR3 nucleotides read TGTGCCAGCAGTCCGAGCGGTAGAGGGCCTTGGAATGAGCAGTTCTTC.